The clone carrying this T cell receptor beta chain was picked up many times. At the DNA level, this CDR3 is encoded by other sequences in the same sample as well. This sample is part of a study of shared clonotypes between healthy human individuals. Sequencing was performed with immunoSEQ multiplex PCR; in TCRdb, only in-frame clones are kept and a portion is missing. In the table there are 450,000 to 550,000 clones, 79% of which are singletons. From germline, CDR1 is SGHTA and CDR2 FQGTGA. There are 16 residues in the CDR3. The ends lost 5 bases at V and 5 bases at J; junction bases unmatched: 4. The origin of this receptor is a middle-aged woman in good health. Some clones in this sample may be carry-over from other donors' samples. The rearrangement joins TRBV7-3 to TRBJ2-2, with 14 bases matching TRBD2. Sequencing was performed on PBMCs. CDR3 amino acids: CASSLGLAGGTGELFF. The CDR3 coding sequence is TGTGCCAGCAGCCTAGGACTAGCGGGAGGAACCGGGGAGCTGTTTTTT.